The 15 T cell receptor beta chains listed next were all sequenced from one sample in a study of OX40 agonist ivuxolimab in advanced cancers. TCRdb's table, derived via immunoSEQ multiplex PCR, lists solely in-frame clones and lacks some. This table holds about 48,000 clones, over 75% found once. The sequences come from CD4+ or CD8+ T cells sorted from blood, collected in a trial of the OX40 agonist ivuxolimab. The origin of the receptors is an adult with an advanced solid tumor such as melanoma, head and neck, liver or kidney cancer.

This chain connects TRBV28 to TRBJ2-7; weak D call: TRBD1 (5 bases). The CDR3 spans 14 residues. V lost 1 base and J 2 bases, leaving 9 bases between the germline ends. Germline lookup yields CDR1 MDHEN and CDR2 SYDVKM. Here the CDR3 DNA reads TGTGCCAGCAGTTTATTTGGGGCGGCCTACGAGCAGTACTTC. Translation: CASSLFGAAYEQYF.

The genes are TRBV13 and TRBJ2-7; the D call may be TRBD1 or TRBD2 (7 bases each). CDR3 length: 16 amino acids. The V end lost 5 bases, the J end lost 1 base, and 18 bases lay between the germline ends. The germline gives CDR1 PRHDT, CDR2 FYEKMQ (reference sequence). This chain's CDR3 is CASSLQGGGRSYEQYF. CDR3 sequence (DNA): TGTGCCAGCAGCCTGCAGGGGGGGGGCCGGTCCTACGAGCAGTACTTC.

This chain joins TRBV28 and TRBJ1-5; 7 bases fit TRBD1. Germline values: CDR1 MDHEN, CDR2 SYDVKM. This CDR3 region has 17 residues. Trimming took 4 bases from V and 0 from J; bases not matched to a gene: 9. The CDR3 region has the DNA TGTGCCAGCAGTTCCGGGACAGCCCTTTATAGCAATCAGCCCCAGCATTTT. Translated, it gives CASSSGTALYSNQPQHF.

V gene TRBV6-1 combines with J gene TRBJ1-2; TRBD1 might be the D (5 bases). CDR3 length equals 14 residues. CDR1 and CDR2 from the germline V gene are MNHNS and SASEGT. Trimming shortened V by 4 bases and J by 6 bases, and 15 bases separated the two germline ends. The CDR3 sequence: CASSGQGGADGYTF. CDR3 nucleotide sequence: TGTGCCAGCAGTGGGCAGGGAGGTGCGGATGGCTACACCTTC.

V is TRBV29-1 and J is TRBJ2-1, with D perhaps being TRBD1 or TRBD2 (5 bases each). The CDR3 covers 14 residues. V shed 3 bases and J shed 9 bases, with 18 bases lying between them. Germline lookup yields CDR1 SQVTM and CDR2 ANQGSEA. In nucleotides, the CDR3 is TGCAGCGTTGAGGGACCCTCCTCGATAGGTGAGCAGTTCTTC. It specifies CSVEGPSSIGEQFF.

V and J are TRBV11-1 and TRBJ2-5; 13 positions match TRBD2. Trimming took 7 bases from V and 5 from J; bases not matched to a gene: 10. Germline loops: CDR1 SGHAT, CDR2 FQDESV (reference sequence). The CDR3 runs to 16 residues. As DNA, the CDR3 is TGTGCCAGCAACTTGGGACTAGCGGGGAAGTTGGAGACCCAGTACTTC. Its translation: CASNLGLAGKLETQYF.

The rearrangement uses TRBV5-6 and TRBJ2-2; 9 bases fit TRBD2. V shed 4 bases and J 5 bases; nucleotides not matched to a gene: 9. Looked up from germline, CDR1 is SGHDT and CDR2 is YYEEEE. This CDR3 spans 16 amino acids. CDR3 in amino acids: CASSPRWLAGTGELFF. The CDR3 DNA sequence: TGTGCCAGCAGCCCCCGGTGGCTAGCGGGAACCGGGGAGCTGTTTTTT.

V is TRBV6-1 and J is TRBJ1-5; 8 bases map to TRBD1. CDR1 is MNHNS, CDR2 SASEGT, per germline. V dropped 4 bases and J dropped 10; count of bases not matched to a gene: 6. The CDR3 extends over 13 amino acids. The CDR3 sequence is CASSAGQVNPQHF. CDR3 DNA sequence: TGTGCCAGCAGTGCGGGACAGGTAAATCCCCAGCATTTT.

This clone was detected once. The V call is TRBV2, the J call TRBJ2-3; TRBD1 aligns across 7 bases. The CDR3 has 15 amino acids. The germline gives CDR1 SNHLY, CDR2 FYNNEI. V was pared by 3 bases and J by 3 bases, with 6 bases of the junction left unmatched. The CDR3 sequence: CASSDPTGKTDTQYF. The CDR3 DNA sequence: TGTGCCAGCAGTGACCCGACAGGGAAAACAGATACGCAGTATTTT.

This chain's CDR3 is CASSERGHSYNEQFF. CDR3 bases: TGTGCCAGCAGTGAACGTGGACACTCCTACAATGAGCAGTTCTTC. The chain recombines TRBV6-1 with TRBJ2-1, with TRBD1 as a possible D gene (5 bases). Germline V gene data show CDR1 as MNHNS and CDR2 as SASEGT. V lost 2 bases, J lost 0 bases, and 8 bases lay in between. The CDR3 consists of 15 residues.

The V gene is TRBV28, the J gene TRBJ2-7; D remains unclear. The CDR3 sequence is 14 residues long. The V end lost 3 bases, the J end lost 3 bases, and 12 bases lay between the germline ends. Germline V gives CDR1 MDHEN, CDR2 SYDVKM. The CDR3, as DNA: TGTGCCAGCAGTTTCCCCCGGGCCTACTACGAGCAGTACTTC. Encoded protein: CASSFPRAYYEQYF.

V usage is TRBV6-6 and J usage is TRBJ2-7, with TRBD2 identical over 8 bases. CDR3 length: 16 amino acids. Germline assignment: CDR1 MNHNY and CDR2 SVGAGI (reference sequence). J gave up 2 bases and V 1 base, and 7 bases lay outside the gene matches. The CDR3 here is CASSYWPGGSTYEQYF. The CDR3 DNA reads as TGTGCCAGCAGTTACTGGCCGGGAGGGAGTACCTACGAGCAGTACTTC.

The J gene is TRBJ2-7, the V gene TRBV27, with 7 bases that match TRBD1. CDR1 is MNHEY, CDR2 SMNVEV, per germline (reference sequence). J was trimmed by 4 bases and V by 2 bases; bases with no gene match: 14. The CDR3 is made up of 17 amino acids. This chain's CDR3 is CASSLLSEGQIPYEQYF. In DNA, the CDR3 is TGTGCCAGCAGTTTACTCTCTGAGGGACAGATACCTTACGAGCAGTACTTC.

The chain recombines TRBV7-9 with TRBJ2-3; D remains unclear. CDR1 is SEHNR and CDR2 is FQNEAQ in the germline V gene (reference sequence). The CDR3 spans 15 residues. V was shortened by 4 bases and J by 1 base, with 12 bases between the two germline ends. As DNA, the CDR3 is TGTGCCAGCAGCTCTCCTTTGACCGGCACAGATACGCAGTATTTT. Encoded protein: CASSSPLTGTDTQYF.

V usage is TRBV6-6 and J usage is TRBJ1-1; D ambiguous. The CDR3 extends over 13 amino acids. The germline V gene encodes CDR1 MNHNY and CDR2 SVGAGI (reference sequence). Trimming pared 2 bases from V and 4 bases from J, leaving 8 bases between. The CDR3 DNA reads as TGTGCCAGCAGTTACCCCCAAGGCACTGAAGCTTTCTTT. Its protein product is CASSYPQGTEAFF.